This T cell receptor beta chain was sequenced during a study of cytomegalovirus exposure and HLA in healthy donors. The CDR3 is 16 residues long. CDR1 is SGHRS, CDR2 YFSETQ, per germline. Trimming shortened V by 4 bases and J by 0 bases, and 14 bases separated the two germline ends. 60 Vbeta and 13 Jbeta primers were used in PCR. Repertoires were generated with immunoSEQ multiplex PCR, while TCRdb's copy carries only in-frame clones and drops some. The sample lists some 76,000 clones, approximately 70% seen once, with 4.9% in the top ten. The TCR comes from a man in his fifties or sixties in good health and CMV-seropositive. The sequenced sample was PBMCs. V gene TRBV5-1 combines with J gene TRBJ1-3; D is undetermined. The CDR3 bases are TGCGCCAGCAGCCCTTATCCAGCGAGCTCTGGAAACACCATATATTTT. This gives the protein CASSPYPASSGNTIYF.